This is a list of T cell receptor beta chains from one sample in a study of Graves' ophthalmopathy and Graves' hyperthyroidism. TCRdb reprocessed the multiplex PCR reads via MiXCR and lists one record per CDR3 protein. Among more than 550,000 distinct CDR3 sequences listed, about 41% were seen once. The sample taken for sequencing was peripheral blood. These receptors all come from an adult man with Graves' ophthalmopathy. CDR3s include the opening cysteine and the closing phenylalanine or tryptophan. The D gene is left open where the match is weak. Only part of the rows carry a size: once, few, many, or a class if the clone is expanded.

j_call v_call clone_size d_call cdr3_nt cdr3_aa
TRBJ1-2 TRBV15 once - TGTGCCACCAGCAGAGATCCGGCAGACGCTAGGGGCTACGCCTTC CATSRDPADARGYAF
TRBJ2-2 TRBV29-1 many - TGCAGCGTGGTTGTCCAGAGCGGGGAGCTGTTTTTT CSVVVQSGELFF
TRBJ2-5 TRBV19 few TRBD2 TGTGCCAGTAGTGCCCGGACTAGCCTGTTCCGAGAGACCCAGTACTTC CASSARTSLFRETQYF
TRBJ1-2 TRBV19 - - TGTGCCAGTAGTATGTCCTCCTATGGGGATTATGGCTACACCTTC CASSMSSYGDYGYTF
TRBJ1-2 TRBV11-2 many - TGTGCCAGCAGCTTAGGGCCCGGGGGGACCTATGGCTACACCTTC CASSLGPGGTYGYTF
TRBJ1-4 TRBV7-8 many - TGTACCAGCAGCTCTGGGGTGCGGGAAAAACTGTTTTTT CTSSSGVREKLFF
TRBJ1-6 TRBV9 - TRBD1 TGTGCGACAGGGGCGGTACTCAATTCACCCCTCCACTTT CATGAVLNSPLHF
TRBJ1-2 TRBV29-1 - TRBD1 TGCAGCACCCGGGACAGGGCCAATGGCTACACCTTC CSTRDRANGYTF
TRBJ2-7 TRBV29-1 many TRBD2 TGCAGCGTGAGGGAGGGTTACTACGAGCAGTACTTC CSVREGYYEQYF
TRBJ2-5 TRBV11-2 many TRBD1 TGTGCCAGCATCCAAGGGACAGGCCAAGAGACCCAGTACTTC CASIQGTGQETQYF
TRBJ1-6 TRBV20-1 - - TGCAGTGCCCTAGGGAACGGTAATTCACCCCTCCACTTT CSALGNGNSPLHF
TRBJ2-7 TRBV11-3 few TRBD2 TGTGCCAGCAGCTTAGTTCAGCGGGAGTTGGACTACGAGCAGTACTTC CASSLVQRELDYEQYF
TRBJ2-2 TRBV15 many TRBD2 TGTGCCACCAGCAGACGGACTAGCGGGGCCGGGGAGCTGTTTTTT CATSRRTSGAGELFF
TRBJ2-5 TRBV7-8 - TRBD2 TGTGCCAGCAGCCCCGGGACTAGCGGGGGGCCCCGCGGGGGAGAGACCCAGTACTTC CASSPGTSGGPRGGETQYF
TRBJ1-1 TRBV29-1 many - TGCAGCGTAGGAACCCAGGGTTGGATGAACACTGAAGCTTTCTTT CSVGTQGWMNTEAFF
TRBJ2-7 TRBV25-1 - - TGTGCCAGCAGCCCAGGGGGGGCCTTCGAGCAGTACTTC CASSPGGAFEQYF
TRBJ2-6 TRBV7-9 - - TGTGCCAGCAGCTTAGTGGGGCATAGCACTGAAGCTTTC CASSLVGHSTEAF
TRBJ1-1 TRBV5-1 - - TGCACCAGCAGCGAGGACAGTCGAACTGAAGCTTTCTTT CTSSEDSRTEAFF
TRBJ2-1 TRBV20-1 - - TGCAGTGCCGATGGGGCGGCAGGGGGAGGGCGCGAGCAGTTCTTC CSADGAAGGGREQFF
TRBJ1-6 TRBV6-5 many - TGTGCCAGCAGTTACTACCGGTCGAGAGGGTCACCCCTCCACTTT CASSYYRSRGSPLHF
TRBJ2-3 TRBV7-9 - - TGTGCCAGCAGCGACCTGAGCACAGATACGCAGTATTTT CASSDLSTDTQYF
TRBJ1-2 TRBV3-1 - - TGTGCCAGCAGCCCGGACCCCTTGGTTTACTATGGCTACACCTTC CASSPDPLVYYGYTF